This TCR beta chain appears in the sequencing data of a study of T cell repertoires in cytomegalovirus infection. About the study: Indications of both CMV infection and matching HLA type were provided by public TCR beta signatures.

As for this clonotype: As yet, its antigen is unknown.

This CDR3 region has 15 residues. The germline V gene has CDR1 MNHEY and CDR2 SVGAGI. V was cut by 6 bases and J by 2 bases, with 16 bases left in between. Each CDR3 protein is one row after TCRdb ran MiXCR on the reads. The sample contains fewer than 900,000 distinct CDR3 sequences, almost 30% of which appear only once. This TCR came from a human donor in good health (CMV status not recorded). Some clones in this sample may be carry-over from other donors' samples. The chain couples TRBV6-5 to TRBJ1-2; D is unresolved. The source material was cultured CD8+ T cells from PBMCs, sampled from culture after CMV antigen stimulation. The CDR3: CASRQQGLWNYGYTF. For the CDR3, the DNA is TGTGCCAGCAGGCAGCAAGGGCTTTGGAACTATGGCTACACCTTC.